The 2 T cell receptor beta chains given below trace back to one sample, sequenced in a study of blood T cell repertoires in COVID-19. TCRdb keeps only in-frame clones here, not all; method: immunoSEQ multiplex PCR. In the table there are roughly 100,000 clones, roughly 80% of which are singletons. The sample consisted of peripheral blood. These TCRs come from a human donor in a cohort sampled during active COVID-19.

As regards this clone: Different DNA sequences within this sample yield the same CDR3. This chain joins TRBV24-1 and TRBJ2-2, with TRBD1 identical over 8 bases. J was trimmed by 4 bases and V by 6 bases; bases with no gene match: 3. Germline loops: CDR1 KGHDR, CDR2 SFDVKD. The CDR3 covers 14 residues. The DNA for the CDR3 is TGTGCCACCAGTCGGACAGGGTCCACCGGGGAGCTGTTTTTT. Translated, it gives CATSRTGSTGELFF.

The genes are TRBV7-9 and TRBJ1-6, with D tentatively TRBD1 (6 bases). The CDR3 is 17 residues long. CDR1 is SEHNR, CDR2 FQNEAQ, per germline (reference sequence). The V gene lost 4 bases and the J gene lost 1 base, with 14 bases spanning the gap. CDR3 loop: CASSSTARGSYNSPLHF. The CDR3 bases are TGTGCCAGCAGCTCGACCGCCAGGGGATCCTATAATTCACCCCTCCACTTT.